What follows are 3 T cell receptor beta chains derived from one specimen sequenced in a study of cytomegalovirus exposure and HLA in healthy donors. A multiplex PCR was run with 60 Vbeta primers and 13 Jbeta primers. The protocol was immunoSEQ multiplex PCR, while the TCRdb copy is restricted to in-frame clones and leaves out a portion. The sample has around 150,000 clones, 71% seen once; the top ten hold 2.8%. Input material: PBMCs. The receptors here all came from a young woman in good health and CMV-seronegative.

The V gene is TRBV7-3, the J gene TRBJ2-5, with 9 bases fitting TRBD2. Unmatched junction bases numbered 6, after V lost 3 bases and J lost 4 bases. CDR1 and CDR2 (germline): SGHTA, FQGTGA. The CDR3 loop spans 15 amino acids. The CDR3 DNA sequence: TGTGCCAGCAGCTTTGGCGGGGGGGCCCGAGAGACCCAGTACTTC. This encodes CASSFGGGARETQYF.

The gene calls are TRBV30 and TRBJ2-7, with 11 bases matching TRBD2. This CDR3 contains 15 residues. Germline CDR1 is GTSNPN and CDR2 is SVGIG (reference sequence). V shed 2 bases, J shed 7 bases, and the junction held 10 bases outside the gene matches. The chain's CDR3 is CAWSSSLAGAYEQYF. CDR3 sequence (DNA): TGTGCCTGGAGTTCCTCACTAGCGGGAGCGTATGAGCAGTACTTC.

Turning to this clone: The germline gene is not matched at one end of the junction; a read error may be the cause. This chain joins TRBV7-7 and TRBJ2-2; tentatively, D is TRBD2 (6 bases). The CDR3 consists of 14 residues. Germline CDR1 SSHAT, CDR2 FNYEAQ (reference sequence). CDR3 nucleotide sequence: TGTGCTAGCAGCTTAGGAGGGCCCACCGGGGAGCTGTTTTTT. Amino acid sequence: CASSLGGPTGELFF.